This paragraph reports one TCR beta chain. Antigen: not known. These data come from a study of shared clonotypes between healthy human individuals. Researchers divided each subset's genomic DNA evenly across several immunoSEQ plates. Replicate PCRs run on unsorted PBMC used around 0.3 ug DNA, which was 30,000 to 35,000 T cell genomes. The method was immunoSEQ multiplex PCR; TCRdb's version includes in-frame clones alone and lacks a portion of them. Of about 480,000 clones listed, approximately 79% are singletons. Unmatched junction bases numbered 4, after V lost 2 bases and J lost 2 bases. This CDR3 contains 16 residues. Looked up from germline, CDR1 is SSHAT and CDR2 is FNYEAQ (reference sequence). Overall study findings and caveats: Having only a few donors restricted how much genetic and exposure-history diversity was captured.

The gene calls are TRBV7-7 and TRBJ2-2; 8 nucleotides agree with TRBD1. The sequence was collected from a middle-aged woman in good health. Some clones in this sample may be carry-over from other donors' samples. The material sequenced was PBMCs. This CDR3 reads CASSLSQGANTGELFF. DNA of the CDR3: TGTGCCAGCAGCTTAAGTCAGGGGGCAAACACCGGGGAGCTGTTTTTT.